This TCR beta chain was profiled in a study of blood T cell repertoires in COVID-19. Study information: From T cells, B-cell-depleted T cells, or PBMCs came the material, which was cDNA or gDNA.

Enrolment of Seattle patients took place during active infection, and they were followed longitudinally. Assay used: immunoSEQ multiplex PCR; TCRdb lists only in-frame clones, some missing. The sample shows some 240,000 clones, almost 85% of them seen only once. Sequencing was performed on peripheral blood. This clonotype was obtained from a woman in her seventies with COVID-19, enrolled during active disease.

CDR3 residues: CASSLLAGAVEQFF. The CDR3 DNA reads as TGTGCCAGCAGCTTACTAGCGGGAGCTGTTGAGCAGTTCTTC. V is TRBV7-3 and J is TRBJ2-1, with 10 bases lining up with TRBD2. V was clipped by 2 bases and J by 9 bases; unmatched bases: 4. The V gene's germline CDR1 is SGHTA and CDR2 FQGTGA. This CDR3 is 14 amino acids long. The full variable domain, completed using reference TRBV7-3 and TRBJ2-1, is GAGVSQTPSNKVTEKGKYVELRCDPISGHTALYWYRQSLGQGPEFLIYFQGTGAADDSGLPNDRFFAVRPEGSVSTLKIQRTERGDSAVYLCASSLLAGAVEQFFGPGTRLTVL.